Sequencing of this TCR beta chain was carried out in a study of blood T cell repertoires in COVID-19. Study in general: Samples came from the United States, Italy and Spain, spanning acute and convalescent COVID-19. The analysed material was cDNA or gDNA that came from T cells, B-cell-depleted T cells, or PBMCs.

Original handling: Quantification of nucleated cells was approximated via reference gene primer amplification. Assay: immunoSEQ multiplex PCR; the TCRdb copy retains only in-frame clones and omits some. V, J and clone size derive from that table, while D and trimming were established from the DNA sequence. This table has 100,000 to 150,000 clones, 85% to 90% appearing once. Deletions cut 6 bases from V and 10 bases from J, with 16 bases between. The CDR3 is 13 residues long. The sample comprised peripheral blood. The sequence was obtained from a man in his fifties with active or convalescent COVID-19. This chain joins TRBV12-3 or TRBV12-4 and TRBJ1-5, with D possibly being TRBD1 (6 bases). CDR3 nucleotide sequence: TGTGCCAGCAGCTGGGGGCTCAAAGGACCCCAGCATTTT. Translating it yields CASSWGLKGPQHF.